This record looks at one T cell receptor beta chain sequence and its context. This table comes from immunoSEQ multiplex PCR, and its TCRdb copy is limited to in-frame clones, with some not included. The table shows 120,000 to 150,000 clones, with 87% occurring only once. This sample stems from a study of blood T cell repertoires in COVID-19. At the level of the study: T cells, B-cell-depleted T cells, or PBMCs supplied cDNA or gDNA.

The CDR3 sequence is 16 residues long. Germline V gene lookup returns CDR1 SGHAT and CDR2 FQDESV (reference sequence). The V end lost 8 bases, the J end lost 0 bases, and 16 bases lay between the germline ends. The genes are TRBV11-1 and TRBJ2-2; D gene ambiguous. This receptor was obtained from a woman aged 40 to 50 who had been exposed to COVID-19. What was sequenced was PBMCs or T cells enriched from blood (not recorded which). CDR3 residues: CASSYSRMANTGELFF. DNA of the CDR3: TGTGCCAGCTCTTACTCCAGGATGGCGAACACCGGGGAGCTGTTTTTT.